This TCR beta chain was recovered during a study of human T cells and chemical hapten exposure. Time point meaning: healthy volunteer bleed at 2 weeks. The total RNA was obtained from whole blood that was not fractionated. Germline lookup yields CDR1 LNHNV and CDR2 YYDKDF (reference sequence). Unmatched junction bases numbered 10, after V lost 0 bases and J lost 4 bases. The CDR3 sequence is 17 residues long. This clonotype was detected many times. Its antigen is undetermined. Study-wide results and caveats: After DPC sensitization, TCRs above 1 in 1000 frequency showed no change.

Unique molecular identifiers were linked by the library to individual cDNA molecules. In the original analysis: Across samples, TCR counts had a median of approximately 100,000 and ranged from about 20,000 to 750,000. MiXCR was run by TCRdb on the RACE reads, yielding one entry per CDR3 protein. The V and J calls and clone size come from TCRdb's table, not from the authors' own analysis. The sample records some 93,000 distinct CDR3 sequences, about 8.6% being singletons. This sequence joins TRBV15 and TRBJ1-2, with TRBD1 matching 8 bases. The receptor was isolated from a female donor in good health. Some clones in this sample may be carry-over from other donors' samples. Specimen: whole blood. This CDR3 reads CATSRDRRTGQAYGYTF. The CDR3 nucleotides are TGTGCCACCAGCAGAGACAGACGGACAGGGCAGGCCTATGGCTACACCTTC. The full variable domain, in which reference TRBV15 and TRBJ1-2 provide the parts outside the CDR3, is DAMVIQNPRYQVTQFGKPVTLSCSQTLNHNVMYWYQQKSSQAPKLLFHYYDKDFNNEADTPDNFQSRRPNTSFCFLDIRSPGLGDTAMYLCATSRDRRTGQAYGYTFGSGTRLTVV.